This passage covers 10 T cell receptor beta chains from one sample sequenced in a study of blood T cell repertoires in COVID-19. Measured with immunoSEQ multiplex PCR; TCRdb has only the in-frame clones, and not every one. The sample holds a few hundred thousand clones, roughly 91% seen once. Sequenced sample: PBMCs or T cells enriched from blood (not recorded which). The source is a middle-aged man who had recovered from COVID-19.

The chain employs TRBV30 and TRBJ1-3; D call uncertain. CDR1 and CDR2 (germline): GTSNPN, SVGIG (reference sequence). Trimming removed 2 bases at V and 3 bases at J, with 5 bases between. CDR3 length: 12 residues. The CDR3 is CAWSPFGNTIYF. CDR3 coding DNA: TGTGCCTGGAGTCCGTTTGGAAACACCATATATTTT.

This chain connects TRBV4-1 to TRBJ1-3, with D perhaps matching TRBD1 (5 bases). CDR1 is MGHRA and CDR2 is YSYEKL in the germline V gene. The CDR3 contains 14 residues. V was trimmed by 1 base and J by 4 bases, leaving 8 bases between them. CDR3 amino acids: CASSQGGQGNTIYF. In nucleotides, the CDR3 is TGCGCCAGCAGCCAAGGGGGCCAAGGAAACACCATATATTTT.

The genes are TRBV10-3 and TRBJ2-1; D call uncertain. The CDR3 covers 13 residues. CDR1 is ENHRY, CDR2 SYGVKD, per germline. V gave up 1 base and J gave up 9 bases, with 10 bases separating them. CDR3 in DNA: TGTGCCATCAGTGAGTATGACTTTGCTGAGCAGTTCTTC. Translated, it gives CAISEYDFAEQFF.

The chain combines TRBV11-2 with TRBJ2-3, with D possibly TRBD1 on 6 matching bases. With 6 bases removed from V and 1 base from J, the gap between germline ends came to 8 bases. CDR3 length: 13 amino acids. Germline-derived CDR1 and CDR2 are SGHAT and FQNNGV. In DNA, the CDR3 is TGTGCCAGCAGAAACAGGGGCACAGATACGCAGTATTTT. It codes for CASRNRGTDTQYF.

The CDR3: CASSIGGEGMNTEAFF. The DNA for the CDR3 is TGTGCCAGTAGTATTGGCGGGGAAGGAATGAACACTGAAGCTTTCTTT. The gene calls are TRBV19 and TRBJ1-1, with no clear D. CDR1 is LNHDA, CDR2 SQIVND, per germline (reference sequence). V lost 3 bases and J lost 0, with 14 bases in between. The CDR3 has 16 amino acids. The variable domain in full, with the rest retrieved from reference TRBV19 and TRBJ1-1, is DGGITQSPKYLFRKEGQNVTLSCEQNLNHDAMYWYRQDPGQGLRLIYYSQIVNDFQKGDIAEGYSVSREKKESFPLTVTSAQKNPTAFYLCASSIGGEGMNTEAFFGQGTRLTVV.

This CDR3 is CASTVAGGSGTDTQYF. CDR3 bases: TGCGCCAGCACCGTAGCGGGAGGGTCTGGCACAGATACGCAGTATTTT. The chain joins TRBV10-2 to TRBJ2-3; TRBD2 matches 11 bases. The trim removed 7 bases at V and 1 base at J, leaving 7 bases unmatched. Germline CDR1 WSHSY, CDR2 SAAADI. This CDR3 has 16 amino acids.

The chain is built from TRBV10-3 and TRBJ2-7; D is possibly TRBD2 (5 bases). This CDR3 spans 13 amino acids. Trimming stripped 10 bases from V and 3 bases from J, with 16 bases between. The germline gives CDR1 ENHRY, CDR2 SYGVKD. CDR3 residues: CATARTQYYEQYF. CDR3 bases: TGTGCCACCGCTCGGACTCAGTACTACGAGCAGTACTTC.

This clone was recorded many times. The V gene is TRBV5-1, the J gene TRBJ2-7, with 9 nucleotides matching TRBD1. CDR1 and CDR2 (germline): SGHRS, YFSETQ. The CDR3 covers 15 residues. J was trimmed by 3 bases and V by 0 bases; bases with no gene match: 4. For the CDR3, the DNA is TGCGCCAGCAGCTTGGCGGAGGGACAGGGCTACGAGCAGTACTTC. It specifies CASSLAEGQGYEQYF. The whole variable domain, filled in from reference TRBV5-1 and TRBJ2-7, reads KAGVTQTPRYLIKTRGQQVTLSCSPISGHRSVSWYQQTPGQGLQFLFEYFSETQRNKGNFPGRFSGRQFSNSRSEMNVSTLELGDSALYLCASSLAEGQGYEQYFGPGTRLTVT.

This clone came up once. V is TRBV6-5 and J is TRBJ2-3; 7 bases line up with TRBD1. Germline CDR1 and CDR2: MNHEY and SVGAGI. With 6 bases clipped from V and 6 bases from J, the junction kept 12 bases outside the gene matches. The CDR3 is 15 residues long. In nucleotides, the CDR3 is TGTGCCAGCAGCAGTGACAGGGTTACAGCGGATACGCAGTATTTT. Amino acids: CASSSDRVTADTQYF.

This clone has just a few counts. The V call is TRBV3-1 (or the pseudogene TRBV3-2), the J call TRBJ1-6; possibly TRBD1 for D (6 bases). Deletions cut 0 bases from V and 10 bases from J, with 19 bases between. This CDR3 is built from 17 residues. Germline CDR1 LGHDT, CDR2 YNNKEL (reference sequence). The CDR3 here is CASSQEGAGRPRSPLHF. The CDR3 DNA sequence: TGTGCCAGCAGCCAAGAGGGGGCGGGTCGACCTCGGTCACCCCTCCACTTT.